This T cell receptor beta chain derives from a study of T cells in Graves' hyperthyroidism and ophthalmopathy. The study, taken as a whole, reports: Expanded thyroid clonotypes (above 0.001) were mostly also found in blood. Stable hyperthyroidism was told apart from ophthalmopathy by a model built on 13 V-J features.

Researchers took RNA transcripts and amplified the TCR beta CDR3 regions from them. First-round RT-PCR targeting the TCR CDR3 was performed with the HTBI primer set. TCRdb reanalysed the multiplex PCR reads using MiXCR and keeps one entry per CDR3 protein. The sample shows roughly 720,000 distinct CDR3 sequences, 17% of them seen only once. Many counts were recorded for this clonotype. Its antigen is not known. V gave up 8 bases and J gave up 5 bases; unmatched junction bases: 15. Germline V gives CDR1 MNHEY, CDR2 SMNVEV (reference sequence). The CDR3 spans 16 residues. Diagnoses rested on clinical symptoms, serum thyroxine and TRAb, thyroid ultrasound and orbital computed tomography. This sample holds PBMCs from less than 11 ml fresh peripheral blood.

The TCR comes from a man aged 50-59 years with Graves' hyperthyroidism. The rearrangement joins TRBV27 to TRBJ2-1; 7 nucleotides agree with TRBD2. Sequencing was done on a sample of blood. In DNA, the CDR3 is TGTGCCAGCCGCCTCCCTGGGGCTAGCGGTAACAATGAGCAGTTCTTC. This sequence encodes CASRLPGASGNNEQFF.